These T cell receptor beta chains were read from a single sample in a study of radiotherapy plus CTLA-4 blockade in lung cancer. Assay used: immunoSEQ multiplex PCR; TCRdb lists only in-frame clones, some missing. The sample records around 99,000 clones, 70% to 90% being singletons. Sequenced here: peripheral blood, sampled from a patient treated with radiotherapy plus ipilimumab. The receptors derive from a human donor with non-small cell lung cancer that progressed on radiotherapy plus ipilimumab. The CDR3 runs from the conserved cysteine through the conserved F or W. The D gene is left open where the match is weak. Clone size is stated in some rows and not others, as once, few, many or a class when expanded.

V	D	J	size	CDR3	DNA
TRBV9	TRBD1	TRBJ1-2	.	CASSVGTANYGYTF	TGTGCCAGCAGCGTGGGGACAGCGAACTATGGCTACACCTTC
TRBV2	.	TRBJ2-7	once	CASSVWRDIYEQYF	TGTGCCAGCAGTGTTTGGCGCGACATATACGAGCAGTACTTC
TRBV5-1	TRBD2	TRBJ2-7	.	CASSQEAGTSYEQYF	TGCGCCAGCAGCCAAGAAGCGGGGACCTCCTACGAGCAGTACTTC
TRBV15	TRBD2	TRBJ2-3	.	CATSGLAEATDTQYF	TGTGCCACCTCGGGACTAGCGGAGGCCACAGATACGCAGTATTTT
TRBV2	.	TRBJ2-7	.	CASLRGVGVYEQYF	TGTGCCAGCTTGAGAGGGGTGGGGGTCTACGAGCAGTACTTC
TRBV5-6	.	TRBJ1-5	.	CASSLWGRSNQPQHF	TGTGCCAGCAGCTTGTGGGGCCGGAGCAATCAGCCCCAGCATTTT
TRBV9	.	TRBJ1-4	.	CASSVDPRGELFF	TGTGCCAGCAGCGTAGACCCCCGCGGAGAACTGTTTTTT
TRBV6-5	.	TRBJ1-4	.	CASSPRGMAEKLFF	TGTGCCAGCAGTCCCAGGGGTATGGCTGAAAAACTGTTTTTT
TRBV19	TRBD2	TRBJ2-1	.	CASSIGLAGGAYNEQFF	TGTGCCAGTAGTATAGGTCTAGCGGGAGGAGCCTACAATGAGCAGTTCTTC
TRBV29-1	.	TRBJ2-7	.	CSVGGAVDEQYF	TGCAGCGTTGGGGGGGCGGTCGACGAGCAGTACTTC
TRBV27	.	TRBJ1-3	.	CASSLTTGNTIYF	TGTGCCAGCAGTCTAACGACTGGAAACACCATATATTTT
TRBV2	.	TRBJ1-5	.	CASRIRAYSNQPQHF	TGTGCCAGCAGAATCAGGGCCTATAGCAATCAGCCCCAGCATTTT
TRBV18	TRBD1	TRBJ2-5	.	CASSPPGQGVETQYF	TGTGCCAGCTCACCGCCGGGACAGGGTGTGGAGACCCAGTACTTC
TRBV5-1	TRBD2	TRBJ2-7	once	CASSDPSGSPYEQYF	TGCGCCAGCAGCGATCCCAGCGGGAGCCCCTACGAGCAGTACTTC
TRBV29-1	.	TRBJ2-7	.	CSVAMDSTIYEQYF	TGCAGCGTTGCTATGGACTCGACCATCTACGAGCAGTACTTC
TRBV27	TRBD2	TRBJ2-1	.	CASSLSSGSGNEQFF	TGTGCCAGCAGTTTATCAAGCGGGAGCGGCAATGAGCAGTTCTTC
TRBV6-1	.	TRBJ2-5	.	CASSEWGGAYNF	TGTGCCAGCAGTGAATGGGGGGGGGCCTATAACTTC
TRBV6-6	.	TRBJ2-2	.	CASGFTGELFF	TGTGCCAGTGGGTTCACCGGGGAGCTGTTTTTT
TRBV2	.	TRBJ2-5	few	CASSGTRYQETQYF	TGTGCCAGCAGCGGAACTCGGTACCAAGAGACCCAGTACTTC
TRBV29-1	.	TRBJ2-3	few	CSVALLAESTDTQYF	TGCAGCGTTGCGCTATTAGCGGAAAGCACAGATACGCAGTATTTT
TRBV6-1	.	TRBJ1-1	.	CASSERTGTMNTEAFF	TGTGCCAGCAGTGAAAGAACCGGGACAATGAACACTGAAGCTTTCTTT
TRBV7-8	.	TRBJ2-1	.	CASSKPGRLSSYNEQFF	TGTGCCAGCAGCAAACCGGGACGCCTAAGCTCCTACAATGAGCAGTTCTTC
TRBV7-8	TRBD1	TRBJ2-7	.	CASSLTATGWDEQYF	TGTGCCAGCAGCCTAACCGCGACAGGGTGGGACGAGCAGTACTTC
TRBV9	.	TRBJ1-1	.	CASSVGEGGFTEAFF	TGTGCCAGCAGCGTCGGAGAGGGGGGGTTCACTGAAGCTTTCTTT
TRBV6-5	.	TRBJ2-7	.	CASRKGGSSYEQYF	TGTGCCAGCAGGAAGGGTGGGAGCTCCTACGAGCAGTACTTC
TRBV6-1	.	TRBJ1-3	once	CASSELGGTGNTIYF	TGTGCCAGCAGTGAATTGGGGGGCACTGGAAACACCATATATTTT
TRBV5-4	TRBD2	TRBJ2-1	.	CASSSKRESSYNEQFF	TGTGCCAGCAGCTCAAAGCGGGAGTCTTCCTACAATGAGCAGTTCTTC
TRBV10-3	.	TRBJ2-5	.	CAISDRAQETQYF	TGTGCCATCAGTGACAGGGCCCAAGAGACCCAGTACTTC
TRBV25-1	TRBD1	TRBJ1-2	.	CASDGTGKAGYTF	TGTGCCAGCGACGGGACAGGGAAAGCAGGCTACACCTTC
TRBV19	.	TRBJ1-2	.	CASSIDRGAVYGYTF	TGTGCCAGTAGTATCGACCGGGGGGCGGTCTATGGCTACACCTTC
TRBV13	TRBD1	TRBJ1-4	.	CASSLARGQRYEKLFF	TGTGCCAGCAGCTTAGCCCGGGGACAGCGATATGAAAAACTGTTTTTT
TRBV2	.	TRBJ2-7	.	CASKRDNSYEQYF	TGTGCCAGCAAACGGGACAACTCCTACGAGCAGTACTTC
TRBV28	.	TRBJ2-5	.	CASSFRGPETQYF	TGTGCCAGCAGTTTCAGGGGTCCAGAGACCCAGTACTTC
TRBV5-1	.	TRBJ2-1	.	CASRDWNYNEQFF	TGCGCCAGCAGGGACTGGAATTACAATGAGCAGTTCTTC
TRBV21-1	.	TRBJ1-2	once	CASSPRDLDVSNLTF	TGTGCCAGCAGCCCTCGGGACCTGGACGTCAGTAACCTCACCTTC
TRBV5-1	.	TRBJ1-1	.	CASSTGRRGLNTEAFF	TGCGCCAGCAGCACGGGACGACGGGGACTGAACACTGAAGCTTTCTTT
TRBV18	.	TRBJ2-5	.	CASSLDVQETQYF	TGTGCCAGCTCACTAGACGTGCAAGAGACCCAGTACTTC
TRBV5-1	.	TRBJ1-1	.	CASSFQGGGVTEAFF	TGCGCCAGCAGCTTTCAGGGAGGGGGTGTTACTGAAGCTTTCTTT
TRBV2	TRBD1	TRBJ2-5	.	CASSGDRGLETQYF	TGTGCCAGCAGTGGGGACAGGGGGCTTGAGACCCAGTACTTC
TRBV5-5	TRBD1	TRBJ1-2	.	CASSSDRDYGYTF	TGTGCCAGCAGTTCGGACAGGGATTATGGCTACACCTTC
TRBV5-4	.	TRBJ2-3	.	CASSQEGRDTQYF	TGTGCCAGCAGCCAGGAGGGCCGAGATACGCAGTATTTT
TRBV2	.	TRBJ1-2	.	CASRPDSNYGYTF	TGTGCCAGCAGACCTGACAGTAACTATGGCTACACCTTC
TRBV10-3	TRBD2	TRBJ2-7	.	CAISGLAGSVVSEQYF	TGTGCCATCAGTGGGCTAGCGGGAAGTGTCGTCTCGGAGCAGTACTTC
TRBV5-1	.	TRBJ2-3	.	CASSTGGGDTQYF	TGCGCCAGCAGCACCGGAGGGGGAGATACGCAGTATTTT
TRBV7-6	.	TRBJ2-5	.	CASSYSSGGERETQYF	TGTGCCAGCAGCTATTCCTCCGGGGGAGAGCGTGAGACCCAGTACTTC
TRBV27	.	TRBJ2-5	.	CASSSNSEETQYF	TGTGCCAGCAGTTCCAACTCCGAAGAGACCCAGTACTTC
TRBV11-3	.	TRBJ1-5	.	CASSGNSNQPQHF	TGTGCCAGCAGCGGGAATAGCAATCAGCCCCAGCATTTT
TRBV4-2	.	TRBJ1-2	.	CASSQSLGYTF	TGTGCCAGCAGCCAGTCTCTGGGCTACACCTTC
TRBV2	.	TRBJ1-1	once	CASGGTEAFF	TGTGCCAGCGGGGGCACTGAAGCTTTCTTT
TRBV5-4	TRBD1	TRBJ1-2	.	CASSLKDRVGGYTF	TGTGCCAGCAGCTTGAAGGACAGGGTCGGGGGCTACACCTTC
TRBV18	TRBD1	TRBJ2-1	few	CASSPARQGNEQFF	TGTGCCAGCTCACCGGCCCGACAGGGCAATGAGCAGTTCTTC
TRBV4-1	.	TRBJ2-7	.	CASSPAGGSQEQYF	TGCGCCAGCAGCCCCGCCGGCGGATCCCAGGAGCAGTACTTC
TRBV5-1	.	TRBJ2-3	.	CASSGLLRSTDTQYF	TGCGCCAGCAGCGGGCTCTTGCGGAGCACAGATACGCAGTATTTT
TRBV5-1	.	TRBJ1-1	.	CASSLGTEAFF	TGCGCCAGCAGCTTGGGCACTGAAGCTTTCTTT
TRBV21-1	.	TRBJ2-1	.	CASSTLALSSYNEQFF	TGTGCCAGCAGCACCCTGGCCCTGAGCTCCTACAATGAGCAGTTCTTC
TRBV11-3	.	TRBJ2-2	.	CASSLGNAIGELFF	TGTGCCAGCAGCTTGGGGAACGCTATCGGGGAGCTGTTTTTT
TRBV18	TRBD2	TRBJ2-7	few	CASSPGGHEQYF	TGTGCCAGCTCCCCGGGGGGGCACGAGCAGTACTTC
TRBV13	.	TRBJ1-3	few	CASSPRSSRSGNTIYF	TGTGCCAGCAGCCCCCGGTCCTCCAGATCTGGAAACACCATATATTTT
TRBV7-6	.	TRBJ2-2	.	CASSLTGNTGELFF	TGTGCCAGCAGCCTGACAGGGAACACCGGGGAGCTGTTTTTT